This TCR beta chain was recovered during a study of circulating and synovial CD4+ cells in juvenile arthritis. About this clone: An end of the junction does not agree with germline; a read error may underlie this.

TCRdb keeps only in-frame clones here, not all; method: immunoSEQ multiplex PCR. There are 2,000 to 3,000 clones in the sample; roughly nine tenths occur only once, and under 4.5% lies in the top ten. The sequence was obtained from a human donor with juvenile idiopathic arthritis. Source material: HLA-DR+ CD4+ T cells from blood. The subset was: circulating pathogenic-like lymphocytes, sorted as HLA-DR+CD14-CD3+CD4+CD25low/- blood T cells.

DNA of the CDR3: TGTGCCAGCAGCTTAGAGGGCAGGTCCCCTTCCAGGGACACGGAAGCTTTCTTT. Translated, it gives CASSLEGRSPSRDTEAFF. J is TRBJ1-1 and V is TRBV7-9; possibly TRBD1 for D (6 bases). Germline V lookup: CDR1 SEHNR, CDR2 FQNEAQ (reference sequence). This CDR3 region has 18 residues.